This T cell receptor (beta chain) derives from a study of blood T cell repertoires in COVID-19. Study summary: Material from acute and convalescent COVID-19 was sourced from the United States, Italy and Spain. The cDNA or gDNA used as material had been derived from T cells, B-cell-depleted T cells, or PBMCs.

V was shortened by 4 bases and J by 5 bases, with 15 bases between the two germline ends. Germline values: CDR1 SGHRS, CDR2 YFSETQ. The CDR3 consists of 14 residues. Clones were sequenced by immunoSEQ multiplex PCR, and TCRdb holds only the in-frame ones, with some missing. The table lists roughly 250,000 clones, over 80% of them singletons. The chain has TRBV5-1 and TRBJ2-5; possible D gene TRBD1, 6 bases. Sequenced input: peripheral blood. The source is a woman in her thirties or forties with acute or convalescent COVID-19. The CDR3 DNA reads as TGCGCCAGCAGCAACAGGGATTACGGGGAGACCCAGTACTTC. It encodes CASSNRDYGETQYF.